Listed below are T cell receptor beta chains from one sample, sequenced in a study of technical replicates of blood from a few donors. TCRdb's copy holds only in-frame clones and misses some; the assay was immunoSEQ multiplex PCR. The data contain about 82,000 clones, over 95% of them seen just once; the ten biggest clones take up about 0.36%. The sample was T cells isolated from PBMCs. These receptors were collected from a human donor in good health. Both conserved end residues are trimmed from each CDR3. A D gene is named only where the DNA matches it firmly.

D gene | V gene | CDR3 protein
. | TRBV4-1 | ASSPRVLLPDSGNTIY
TRBD1 | TRBV6-1 | ASREQGESYGYT
. | TRBV6-5 | ASSSGLREQY
TRBD1 | TRBV5-4 | ASSLQGQYEQY
. | TRBV5-4 | ASSLSRASGDTQY
TRBD2 | TRBV7-3 | ASSPIAGGYPYNRETQY
. | TRBV6-1 | ASPLTPNTEAF
TRBD2 | TRBV27 | ASSQTGLAGAYEQY
. | TRBV6-5 | ASSRGQYTEKLF
TRBD1 | TRBV19 | ASKGGQGNQPQH
. | TRBV7-8 | ASSFIGEQF
. | TRBV4-1 | ASSQVKTLQNEQF
. | TRBV9 | ASSVEYLGSGEIDGYT
TRBD2 | TRBV27 | ASSLWLAGGFDTQY
TRBD2 | TRBV19 | ASTGLAFHEQF
. | TRBV4-1 | ASSQVRGSTGELF
. | TRBV2 | ASSGILAGEQF
. | TRBV11-2 | ASSPGTGELF
. | TRBV29-1 | SVGYRPEREQF
. | TRBV28 | ASSSPLETNPTYEQY
. | TRBV15 | ATSSFPSDTQY
. | TRBV30 | AWSPGVSIYGYT
. | TRBV9 | ASNLLAKNIQY
. | TRBV11-2 | ASSLSGQQEAF
TRBD2 | TRBV2 | ASSDRLAGGLETQY
. | TRBV7-9 | ASTQGLAF
. | TRBV6-1 | ASSVELVEQF
TRBD1 | TRBV2 | AWGDSRNYGYT
. | TRBV19 | ASTTGGPVQPQH
. | TRBV30 | AWVLGYEQY
TRBD2 | TRBV6-5 | ASSYDGAGGPGEQY
. | TRBV6-1 | ASSATDTQY
. | TRBV27 | ASGVWNTEAF
. | TRBV27 | ASSLSRGSHEQY
TRBD1 | TRBV27 | ASSLQGAVREKLF
. | TRBV9 | ASSGGLFSSYNEQF
. | TRBV7-9 | ASSSSRTSYNEQF
. | TRBV4-1 | ASSQVSRELF
. | TRBV7-8 | ASSLDYRSYEQY
. | TRBV10-2 | ASSEYLGLLTYEQY
TRBD1 | TRBV2 | ARDREETQY
. | TRBV5-1 | ASSLDGTNTYNEQF
. | TRBV4-2 | ASSQDGVTIGNTIY
TRBD2 | TRBV14 | ASSQLAGAGTYEQY
TRBD1 | TRBV6-5 | ASKGAAVKLF
TRBD1 | TRBV6-4 | ASSEGGTGTHEQF
. | TRBV10-3 | AISDPLTPSSYEQY
. | TRBV6-5 | ASSYGGYQPQH
TRBD2 | TRBV12-5 | ASALRREVENEQF